The 20 T cell receptor beta chains in this list originate from one sample, sequenced in a study of vaccination effects on CD4 cells after COVID-19. No antigens are known for them. The data were produced by immunoSEQ multiplex PCR, yet TCRdb's version contains in-frame clones alone and is incomplete. The repertoire has roughly 51,000 clones, 74% of them found once; the top ten carry about 5.4%. With around ten days of culture completed, CD4+ T cells were isolated. The person was diagnosed with PCR-confirmed SARS-CoV-2 infection between March and December 2020. Either the mRNA-1273 or the BNT162b2 vaccine was given to participants as two doses. The sequencing here drew on CD4+ T cells from PBMCs cultured without peptide, taken after COVID-19 vaccination. These receptors were collected from a human donor who had a prior SARS-CoV-2 infection.

This chain joins TRBV3-1 (or the pseudogene TRBV3-2) and TRBJ1-1; D perhaps matches TRBD1 (6 bases). Between the trimmed V and J ends, which lost 3 bases and 1 base, there was a span of 12 bases. Germline values: CDR1 LGHDT, CDR2 YNNKEL (reference sequence). CDR3 length: 15 residues. CDR3 protein: CASSQTKGGNTEAFF. The CDR3 nucleotides are TGTGCCAGCAGCCAGACCAAGGGGGGGAACACTGAAGCTTTCTTT.

The CDR3 loop reads CATSRGLRDHNQETQYF. In DNA form, the CDR3 reads TGTGCCACCAGCAGAGGGTTACGGGACCACAACCAAGAGACCCAGTACTTC. V and J are TRBV15 and TRBJ2-5; TRBD1 or TRBD2 may be the D gene (5 bases each). The CDR3 extends over 17 amino acids. Trimming cost V 1 base and J 0 bases, with 15 bases left between them. CDR1 LNHNV and CDR2 YYDKDF come from the germline V gene (reference sequence).

The rearrangement links TRBV19 to TRBJ1-3; TRBD1 is a possible D gene (6 bases). Germline CDR1 LNHDA, CDR2 SQIVND (reference sequence). V was trimmed by 3 bases and J by 0 bases, leaving 9 bases between them. The CDR3 runs 15 residues. The CDR3 DNA reads TGTGCCAGTAGTATCGGACAGAGCTCTGGAAACACCATATATTTT. Translated, it gives CASSIGQSSGNTIYF.

The CDR3 DNA reads as TGTGCCAGCAGCTTGTCGGGAGGCCCAGCCTACGAGCAGTACTTC. It translates to CASSLSGGPAYEQYF. The chain is built from TRBV7-2 and TRBJ2-7; TRBD2 agrees at 7 bases. The junction had 7 bases not matched to a gene; V was cut back by 3 bases and J by 2 bases. Germline CDR1 is SGHTA and CDR2 is FQGNSA. This CDR3 has 15 amino acids.

The gene calls are TRBV11-3 and TRBJ2-5; no firm D call. Germline CDR1 reads SGHNT; CDR2 reads YENEEA. The germline V and J ends were trimmed by 4 bases and 4 bases, with 7 bases remaining between them. The CDR3 runs 12 residues. The CDR3 nucleotides are TGTGCCAGCAGCTCAGCCGGAGAGACCCAGTACTTC. Its protein is CASSSAGETQYF.

The J gene is TRBJ1-1, the V gene TRBV6-5; 8 bases fit TRBD1. Germline V gives CDR1 MNHEY, CDR2 SVGAGI. The junction had 4 bases not matched to a gene; V was cut back by 0 bases and J by 1 base. The CDR3 spans 16 residues. CDR3 bases: TGTGCCAGCAGTTACTCGACAGGGGTAAAGAACACTGAAGCTTTCTTT. Translation: CASSYSTGVKNTEAFF.

The CDR3 here is CASSLSRLSYNEQFF. The CDR3 DNA reads as TGTGCCAGCAGCTTGTCGAGGCTTTCCTACAATGAGCAGTTCTTC. This chain links TRBV5-4 with TRBJ2-1; D not resolved. Germline V lookup: CDR1 SGHNT, CDR2 YYREEE (reference sequence). The CDR3 has 15 amino acids. The germline V and J ends were trimmed by 1 base and 1 base, with 9 bases remaining between them.

This clone was counted a single time. The chain recombines TRBV29-1 with TRBJ2-1, with 8 nucleotides matching TRBD2. The germline V gene has CDR1 SQVTM and CDR2 ANQGSEA. CDR3 length: 17 amino acids. V lost 7 bases, J lost 1 base, and 15 bases stayed unmatched. The DNA for the CDR3 is TGCAGCGCCCAATCAGGGACTAGACTAGTTTCCTACAATGAGCAGTTCTTC. This gives the protein CSAQSGTRLVSYNEQFF.

This chain uses TRBV5-1 with TRBJ2-1; TRBD2 might be the D (5 bases). CDR3 length: 13 residues. Trimming left V 0 bases short and J 9 bases short, with 10 bases between. CDR1 SGHRS and CDR2 YFSETQ come from the germline V gene. The CDR3 spells CASSLESGVEQFF. Written as DNA, the CDR3 is TGCGCCAGCAGCTTGGAATCCGGGGTTGAGCAGTTCTTC.

The chain is built from TRBV27 and TRBJ2-5; D may correspond to TRBD1 or TRBD2 (6 bases each). This CDR3 has 12 amino acids. Germline V CDR1 and CDR2: MNHEY, SMNVEV (reference sequence). Deletions cut 6 bases from V and 5 bases from J, with 10 bases between. The CDR3 bases are TGTGCCAGCAGGGGGGCGGGGGAGACCCAGTACTTC. Its protein product is CASRGAGETQYF.

The gene calls are TRBV7-9 and TRBJ2-3; the D is unclear. CDR1 SEHNR and CDR2 FQNEAQ come from the germline V gene (reference sequence). CDR3 length: 14 residues. Trimming removed 1 base from V and 2 bases from J, with 7 bases in between. CDR3 DNA sequence: TGTGCCAGCAGCTTAGGAGGTTACACAGATACGCAGTATTTT. Translating gives CASSLGGYTDTQYF.

The chain employs TRBV3-1 (or the pseudogene TRBV3-2) and TRBJ1-5; D gene unclear. V was trimmed by 2 bases and J by 5 bases, leaving 10 bases between them. Germline CDR1 and CDR2: LGHDT and YNNKEL (reference sequence). CDR3 length equals 14 residues. The CDR3 coding sequence is TGTGCCAGCAGCCAAAGTCAAGAGTATCAGCCCCAGCATTTT. Amino acids: CASSQSQEYQPQHF.

The CDR3 DNA reads as TGTGCCAGCAGCTTAGCGGGGGGAAACACCATATATTTT. This gives the protein CASSLAGGNTIYF. This rearrangement joins TRBV7-3 to TRBJ1-3; no clear D gene. The CDR3 extends over 13 amino acids. V lost 2 bases and J lost 4, with 6 bases in between. Germline values: CDR1 SGHTA, CDR2 FQGTGA.

V is TRBV7-8 and J is TRBJ2-1; D not resolved. V was pared by 0 bases and J by 8 bases, with 2 bases between. Germline V CDR1 and CDR2: SGHVS, FQNEAQ. CDR3 length: 11 amino acids. CDR3 loop: CASSLADEQFF. The CDR3 nucleotides read TGTGCCAGCAGCTTAGCCGATGAGCAGTTCTTC. The complete variable domain, with remaining parts taken from reference TRBV7-8 and TRBJ2-1, reads GAGVSQSPRYKVAKRGQDVALRCDPISGHVSLFWYQQALGQGPEFLTYFQNEAQLDKSGLPSDRFFAERPEGSVSTLKIQRTQQEDSAVYLCASSLADEQFFGPGTRLTVL.

The J gene is TRBJ1-1, the V gene TRBV4-2; maybe TRBD1 (5 bases). V dropped 2 bases and J dropped 6 bases, with 22 bases sitting between them. The CDR3 runs 17 residues. Germline V gene sequence: CDR1 LGHNA, CDR2 YNFKEQ. CDR3 protein: CASSQIRGIGAGAEAFF. Here the CDR3 DNA reads TGTGCCAGCAGCCAAATTCGGGGGATAGGGGCTGGGGCTGAAGCTTTCTTT.

This clone was counted a few times. The genes are TRBV27 and TRBJ1-6, with D maybe TRBD1 (5 bases). This CDR3 spans 16 amino acids. Trimming removed 6 bases at V and 1 base at J, with 13 bases between. The germline V gene has CDR1 MNHEY and CDR2 SMNVEV (reference sequence). CDR3 in DNA: TGTGCCAGCAGCGCCAGGGCGAGGTCCTATAATTCACCCCTCCACTTT. This encodes CASSARARSYNSPLHF.

The V and J genes are TRBV30 and TRBJ2-1; unclear D gene. Germline V gene data show CDR1 as GTSNPN and CDR2 as SVGIG (reference sequence). Trimming stripped 1 base from V and 4 bases from J, with 8 bases between. The CDR3 extends over 13 amino acids. CDR3: CAWSEANYNEQFF. The CDR3, as DNA: TGTGCCTGGAGTGAGGCAAATTACAATGAGCAGTTCTTC.

On this clone: The conserved phenylalanine or tryptophan is not found at the CDR3 terminus, so this likely reflects a read error. The limits of the CDR3 on the DNA are not certain, so only TCRdb's listed CDR3 is given. The chain carries TRBV15 and TRBJ2-3; TRBD1, the D gene given by the table, was not confirmed from the DNA. A total of 14 residues make up the CDR3, ends included. CDR1 is LNHNV and CDR2 is YYDKDF in the germline V gene (reference sequence). CDR3 in amino acids: CATKKGTGVLAPMY.

V is TRBV29-1 and J is TRBJ1-2; TRBD1 is a possible D gene (5 bases). CDR1 and CDR2 (germline): SQVTM, ANQGSEA. The CDR3 extends over 18 amino acids. The V end lost 5 bases, the J end lost 8 bases, and 33 bases lay between the germline ends. The CDR3 nucleotides read TGCAGCGTTCCCCGGGGCCTCCAGGGACCTACACTTCGCTGGGGCTACACCTTC. Translated, it gives CSVPRGLQGPTLRWGYTF.

The chain employs TRBV9 and TRBJ2-1; D ambiguous. Germline values: CDR1 SGDLS, CDR2 YYNGEE. The length of the CDR3 is 14 residues. V was pared by 4 bases and J by 5 bases, with 13 bases between. CDR3 residues: CASSTGPSNNEQFF. The CDR3 DNA is TGTGCCAGCAGCACCGGGCCGAGTAACAATGAGCAGTTCTTC.